One sample yielded the 5 T cell receptor beta chains listed below, sequenced in a study of blood T cells in healthy people across ages. For the second PCR, which ran for about 7 to 11 cycles, a sample-barcoded 5' primer and a J-beta primer mix were used. Via MiXCR, TCRdb re-called the 5' RACE reads, giving one row per CDR3 protein. The data hold about 1.1 million distinct CDR3 sequences, with 30% to 40% observed a single time. Material for sequencing was blood. The receptors originated from a man aged 18-30 years in good health.

A word on this clonotype: One base away lies a much larger clone, so this may be a sequencing read error. The chain combines TRBV7-9 with TRBJ1-4; D is unresolved. V lost 5 bases to trimming and J lost 0 bases, with 13 bases between them. There are 16 residues in the CDR3. CDR1 SEHNR and CDR2 FQNEAQ come from the germline V gene (reference sequence). The CDR3 DNA reads TGTGCCAGCAGCCCCGGAAATCCCCCAACTAATGAAAAACTGTTTTTT. Amino acids: CASSPGNPPTNEKLFF.

The chain is built from TRBV7-8 and TRBJ2-2; D gene uncertain. The V end lost 0 bases, the J end lost 0 bases, and 8 bases lay between the germline ends. Germline lookup yields CDR1 SGHVS and CDR2 FQNEAQ. The length of the CDR3 is 16 residues. CDR3 bases: TGTGCCAGCAGCTTAGCTATACATCCGAACACCGGGGAGCTGTTTTTT. Translating gives CASSLAIHPNTGELFF.

In this sample, this clonotype turned up a few times. The V gene is TRBV12-3 or TRBV12-4, the J gene TRBJ2-2; D is perhaps TRBD1 or TRBD2 (5 bases each). Between the trimmed V and J ends, which lost 2 bases and 4 bases, there was a span of 8 bases. The CDR3 covers 14 residues. CDR3 nucleotide sequence: TGTGCCAGCAGTTTAACCGGGGCCACCGGGGAGCTGTTTTTT. This codes for CASSLTGATGELFF.

For the CDR3, the DNA is TGTGCCAGTTGTACTAGCGGGGGTGTCAGGGAGACCCAGTACTTC. Its translation: CASCTSGGVRETQYF. The chain has TRBV6-6 and TRBJ2-7, with 11 bases fitting TRBD2. The DNA end lines up better with TRBJ2-5; the J call may be wrong. Germline V gives CDR1 MNHNY, CDR2 SVGAGI (reference sequence). The CDR3 is 15 amino acids.

This clonotype has just a few counts. The J gene is TRBJ2-7, the V gene TRBV29-1; D uncertain. Germline V lookup: CDR1 SQVTM, CDR2 ANQGSEA. The CDR3 is made up of 12 amino acids. The germline V and J ends were trimmed by 4 bases and 2 bases, with 9 bases remaining between them. The CDR3 nucleotides are TGCAGCGTTGCGTGGAGAACCTACGAGCAGTACTTC. Residues: CSVAWRTYEQYF.